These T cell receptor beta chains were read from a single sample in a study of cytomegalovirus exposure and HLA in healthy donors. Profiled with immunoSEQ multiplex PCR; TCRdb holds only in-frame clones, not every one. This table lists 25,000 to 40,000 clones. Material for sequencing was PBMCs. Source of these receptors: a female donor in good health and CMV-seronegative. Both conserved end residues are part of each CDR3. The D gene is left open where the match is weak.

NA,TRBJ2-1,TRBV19,CASSPGTLDNEQFF,TGTGCCAGTTCCCCCGGGACTCTCGACAATGAGCAGTTCTTC
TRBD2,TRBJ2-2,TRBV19,CASSIRSGGNTGGLFF,TGTGCCAGTAGTATCCGTAGCGGGGGGAACACCGGGGGGCTGTTTTTT
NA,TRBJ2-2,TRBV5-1,CASSLGGTTNTGELFF,TGCGCCAGCAGTCTTGGTGGAACTACCAACACCGGGGAGCTGTTTTTT
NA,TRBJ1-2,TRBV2,CASSESGTLYGYTF,TGTGCCAGCAGTGAATCTGGCACCCTGTATGGCTACACCTTC
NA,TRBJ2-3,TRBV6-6,CASSYVQGTDTQYF,TGTGCCAGCAGTTACGTCCAGGGTACAGATACGCAGTATTTT
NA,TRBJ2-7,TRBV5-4,CASSWGGGQGASYEQYF,TGTGCCAGCAGCTGGGGAGGGGGACAAGGAGCATCCTACGAGCAGTACTTC
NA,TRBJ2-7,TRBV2,CASWQESSYEQYF,TGTGCCAGTTGGCAGGAAAGCTCCTACGAGCAGTACTTC
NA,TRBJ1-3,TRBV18,CASAPSEGSSGNTIYF,TGTGCCAGCGCCCCCTCGGAGGGTAGCTCTGGAAACACCATATATTTT
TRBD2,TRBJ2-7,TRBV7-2,CASSSRTSGSYEQYF,TGTGCCAGCAGCTCCCGGACTAGCGGCTCCTACGAGCAGTACTTC
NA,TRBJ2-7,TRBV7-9,CASSLKGQSYEQYF,TGTGCCAGCAGCTTAAAGGGGCAAAGCTACGAGCAGTACTTC
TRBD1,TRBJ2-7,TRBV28,CASSLLGQGLDF,TGTGCCAGCAGCCTTCTGGGACAGGGATTGGACTTC
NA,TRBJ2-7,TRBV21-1,CASSRGELGSSYEQYF,TGTGCCAGCAGCCGGGGGGAGTTGGGGAGTTCTTACGAGCAGTACTTC
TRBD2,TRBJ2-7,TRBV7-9,CASSLGGAGGTTYEQYF,TGTGCCAGCAGCTTAGGCGGGGCGGGGGGGACCACCTACGAGCAGTACTTC
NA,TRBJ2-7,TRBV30,CAWRVTGGSDYEQYF,TGTGCCTGGAGGGTAACCGGGGGATCGGACTACGAGCAGTACTTC
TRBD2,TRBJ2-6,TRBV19,CASSTPSGGTGANVLTF,TGTGCCAGTAGTACTCCTAGCGGGGGCACTGGGGCCAACGTCCTGACTTTC
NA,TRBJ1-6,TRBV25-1,CASSDEGFRTPLHF,TGTGCCAGCAGTGATGAGGGCTTTAGGACACCCCTCCACTTT
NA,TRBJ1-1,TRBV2,CASSDYGNPRTPNTEAFF,TGTGCCAGCAGTGACTACGGCAACCCTCGGACACCGAACACTGAAGCTTTCTTT
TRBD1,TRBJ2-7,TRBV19,CASSIGQGADEQYF,TGTGCCAGTAGTATCGGACAGGGGGCCGACGAGCAGTACTTC
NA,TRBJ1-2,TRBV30,CAWSRRGAIYGYTF,TGTGCCTGGAGTCGCCGGGGGGCCATCTATGGCTACACCTTC
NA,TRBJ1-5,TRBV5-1,CASSLEGVGNQPQHF,TGCGCCAGCAGCTTGGAGGGGGTTGGCAATCAGCCCCAGCATTTT
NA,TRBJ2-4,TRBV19,CASSISRESNIQYF,TGTGCCAGTAGTATTAGCCGGGAGTCGAACATTCAGTACTTC
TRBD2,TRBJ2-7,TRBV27,CASSPFAGGPSEQYF,TGTGCCAGCAGTCCTTTTGCGGGGGGCCCCTCTGAGCAGTACTTC
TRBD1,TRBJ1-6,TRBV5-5,CASSPTGQVESPLHF,TGTGCCAGCAGCCCGACGGGACAGGTTGAATCACCCCTCCACTTT
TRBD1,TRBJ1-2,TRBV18,CASSPGQGTGYTF,TGTGCCAGCTCCCCGGGACAGGGAACGGGCTACACCTTC